This TCR beta chain was profiled in a study of blood T cell repertoires in COVID-19. Germline CDR1 SGHDN, CDR2 FVKESK. The V end was cut by 5 bases, the J end by 4 bases, with 18 bases between. CDR3 length: 17 residues. Method: immunoSEQ multiplex PCR; TCRdb's copy keeps in-frame clones and lacks some. The repertoire holds 250,000 to 350,000 clones, with 85% to 90% as singletons. Sequenced input: peripheral blood. The genes are TRBV14 and TRBJ1-6; tentatively, D is TRBD1 (6 bases). The clonotype was recovered from a woman aged 50 to 60 with active or convalescent COVID-19. The CDR3 spells CASSLTLTGTYNSPLHF. The CDR3 DNA reads as TGTGCCAGCAGCTTGACTTTGACCGGGACATATAATTCACCCCTCCACTTT.